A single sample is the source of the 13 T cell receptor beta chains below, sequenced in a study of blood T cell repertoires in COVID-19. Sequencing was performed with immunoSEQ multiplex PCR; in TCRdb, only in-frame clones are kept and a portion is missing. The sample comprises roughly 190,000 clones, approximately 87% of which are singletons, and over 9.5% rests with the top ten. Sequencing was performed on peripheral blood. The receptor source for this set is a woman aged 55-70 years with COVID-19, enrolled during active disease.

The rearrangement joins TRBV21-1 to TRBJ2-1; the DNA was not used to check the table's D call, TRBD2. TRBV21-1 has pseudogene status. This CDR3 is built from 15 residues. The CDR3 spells CASSTRTSGFNEQFF. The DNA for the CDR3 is TGTGCCAGCAGCACCCGGACTAGCGGGTTCAATGAGCAGTTCTTC.

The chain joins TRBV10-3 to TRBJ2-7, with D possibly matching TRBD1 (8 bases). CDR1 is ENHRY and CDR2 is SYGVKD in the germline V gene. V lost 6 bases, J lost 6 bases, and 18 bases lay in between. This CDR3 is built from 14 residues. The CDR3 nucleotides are TGTGCCATCAGCCCGGGGGGACAGGTAATCGAGCAGTACTTC. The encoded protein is CAISPGGQVIEQYF.

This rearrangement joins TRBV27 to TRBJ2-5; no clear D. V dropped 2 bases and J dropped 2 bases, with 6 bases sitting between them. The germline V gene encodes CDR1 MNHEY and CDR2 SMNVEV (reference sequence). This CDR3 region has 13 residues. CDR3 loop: CASSLLRQETQYF. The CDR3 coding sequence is TGTGCCAGCAGTTTACTCAGGCAAGAGACCCAGTACTTC.

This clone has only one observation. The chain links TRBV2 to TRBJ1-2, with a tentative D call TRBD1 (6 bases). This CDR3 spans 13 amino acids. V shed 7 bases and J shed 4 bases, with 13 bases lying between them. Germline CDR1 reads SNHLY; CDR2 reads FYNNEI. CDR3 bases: TGTGCCAGCACTACACAGGGTTCCTATGGCTACACCTTC. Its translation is CASTTQGSYGYTF.

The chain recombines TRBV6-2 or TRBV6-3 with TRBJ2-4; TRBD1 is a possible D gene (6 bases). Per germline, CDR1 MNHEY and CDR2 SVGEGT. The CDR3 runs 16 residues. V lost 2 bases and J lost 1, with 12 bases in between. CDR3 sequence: CASSYPDRPAKNIQYF. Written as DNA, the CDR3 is TGTGCCAGCAGTTACCCAGACAGGCCGGCCAAAAACATTCAGTACTTC.

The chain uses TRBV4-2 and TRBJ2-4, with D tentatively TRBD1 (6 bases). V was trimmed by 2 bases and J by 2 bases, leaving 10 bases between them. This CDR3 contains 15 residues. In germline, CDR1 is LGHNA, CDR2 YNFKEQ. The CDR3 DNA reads TGTGCCAGCAGCCAACAGGGGTATTCCAAAAACATTCAGTACTTC. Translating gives CASSQQGYSKNIQYF.

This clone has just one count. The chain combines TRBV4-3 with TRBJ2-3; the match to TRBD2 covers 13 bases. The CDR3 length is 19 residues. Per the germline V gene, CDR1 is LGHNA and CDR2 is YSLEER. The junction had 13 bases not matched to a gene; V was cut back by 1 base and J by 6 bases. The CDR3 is CASSQAPPRTSGSVDTQYF. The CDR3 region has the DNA TGCGCCAGCAGCCAAGCGCCCCCCAGGACTAGCGGGAGTGTGGATACGCAGTATTTT.

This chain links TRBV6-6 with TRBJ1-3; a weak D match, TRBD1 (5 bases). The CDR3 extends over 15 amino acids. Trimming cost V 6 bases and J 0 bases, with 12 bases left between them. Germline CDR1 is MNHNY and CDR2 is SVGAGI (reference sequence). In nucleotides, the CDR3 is TGTGCCAGCAGGGGGACTGACAGCTCTGGAAACACCATATATTTT. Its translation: CASRGTDSSGNTIYF.

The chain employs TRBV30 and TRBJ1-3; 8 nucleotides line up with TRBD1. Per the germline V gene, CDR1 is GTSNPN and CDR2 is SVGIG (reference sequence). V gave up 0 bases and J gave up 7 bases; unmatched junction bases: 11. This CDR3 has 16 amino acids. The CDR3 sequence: CAWSVPGQGKVNTIYF. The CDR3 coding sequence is TGTGCCTGGAGTGTACCTGGACAGGGCAAGGTCAACACCATATATTTT.

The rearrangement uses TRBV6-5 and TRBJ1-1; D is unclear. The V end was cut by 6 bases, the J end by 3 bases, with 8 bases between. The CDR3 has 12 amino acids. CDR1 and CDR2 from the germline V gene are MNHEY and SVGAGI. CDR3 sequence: CASSAWYTEAFF. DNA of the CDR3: TGTGCCAGCAGCGCGTGGTACACTGAAGCTTTCTTT.

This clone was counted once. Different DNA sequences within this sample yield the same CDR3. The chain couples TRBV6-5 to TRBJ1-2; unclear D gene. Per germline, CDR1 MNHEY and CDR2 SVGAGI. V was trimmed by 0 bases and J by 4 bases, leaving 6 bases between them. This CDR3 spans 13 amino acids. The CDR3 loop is CASSYSRGYGYTF. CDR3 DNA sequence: TGTGCCAGCAGTTACTCGCGGGGCTATGGCTACACCTTC.

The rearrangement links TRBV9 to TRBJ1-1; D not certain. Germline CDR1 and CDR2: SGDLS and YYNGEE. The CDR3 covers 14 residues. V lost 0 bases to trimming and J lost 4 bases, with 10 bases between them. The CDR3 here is CASSVVARVTEAFF. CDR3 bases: TGTGCCAGCAGCGTAGTTGCCCGAGTCACTGAAGCTTTCTTT.

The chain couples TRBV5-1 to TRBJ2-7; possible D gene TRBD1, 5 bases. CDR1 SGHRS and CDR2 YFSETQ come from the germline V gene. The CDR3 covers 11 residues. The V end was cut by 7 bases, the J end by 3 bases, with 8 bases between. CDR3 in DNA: TGCGCCAGCGCCAGGGACTACGAGCAGTACTTC. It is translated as CASARDYEQYF.